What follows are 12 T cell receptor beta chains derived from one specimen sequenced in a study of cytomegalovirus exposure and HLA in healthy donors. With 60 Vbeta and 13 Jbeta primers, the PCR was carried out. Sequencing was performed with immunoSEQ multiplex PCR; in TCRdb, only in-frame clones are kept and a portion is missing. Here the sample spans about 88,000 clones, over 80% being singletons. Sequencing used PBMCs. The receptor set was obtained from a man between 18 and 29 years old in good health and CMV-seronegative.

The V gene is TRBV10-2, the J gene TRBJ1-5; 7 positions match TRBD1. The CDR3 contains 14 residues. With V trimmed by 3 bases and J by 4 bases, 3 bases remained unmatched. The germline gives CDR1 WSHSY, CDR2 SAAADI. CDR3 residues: CASSDAGGNQPQHF. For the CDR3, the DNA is TGCGCCAGCAGTGATGCAGGGGGTAATCAGCCCCAGCATTTT.

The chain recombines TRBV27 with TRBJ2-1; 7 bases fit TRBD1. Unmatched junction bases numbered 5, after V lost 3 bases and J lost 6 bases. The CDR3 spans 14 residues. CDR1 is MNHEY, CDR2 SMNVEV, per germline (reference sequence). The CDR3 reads CASSLVAGGNEQFF. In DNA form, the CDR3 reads TGTGCCAGCAGTTTGGTGGCAGGGGGCAATGAGCAGTTCTTC.

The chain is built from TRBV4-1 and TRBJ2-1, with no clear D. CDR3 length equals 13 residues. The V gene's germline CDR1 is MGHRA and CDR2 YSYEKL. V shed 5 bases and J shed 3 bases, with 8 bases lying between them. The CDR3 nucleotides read TGCGCCAGCAGCGACACCCGCTACAATGAGCAGTTCTTC. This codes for CASSDTRYNEQFF.

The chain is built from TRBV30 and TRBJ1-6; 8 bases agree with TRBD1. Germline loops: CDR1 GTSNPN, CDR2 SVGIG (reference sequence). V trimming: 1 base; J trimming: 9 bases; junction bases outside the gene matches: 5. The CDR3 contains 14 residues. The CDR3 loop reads CAWSGTGKSSPLHF. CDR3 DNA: TGTGCCTGGAGTGGGACAGGGAAGAGTTCACCCCTCCACTTT.

This chain's CDR3 is CASSLQGGVDEQYF. CDR3 coding DNA: TGCGCCAGCAGCTTACAGGGGGGGGTTGACGAGCAGTACTTC. The chain links TRBV5-1 to TRBJ2-7; possible D gene TRBD1, 8 bases. Trimming left V 2 bases short and J 5 bases short, with 14 bases between. The CDR3 is made up of 14 amino acids. In germline, CDR1 is SGHRS, CDR2 YFSETQ.

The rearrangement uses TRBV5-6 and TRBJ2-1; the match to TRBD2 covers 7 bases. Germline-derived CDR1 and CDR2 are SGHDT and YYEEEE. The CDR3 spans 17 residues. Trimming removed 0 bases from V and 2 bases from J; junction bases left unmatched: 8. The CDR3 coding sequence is TGTGCCAGCAGCTTGGGCCCTCCCGGGAGGACCTACAATGAGCAGTTCTTC. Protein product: CASSLGPPGRTYNEQFF.

CDR3 sequence reads: CASSLTGTNYGYTF. The CDR3 DNA sequence: TGTGCCAGCAGCCTTACAGGAACTAACTATGGCTACACCTTC. The V and J genes are TRBV28 and TRBJ1-2; perhaps TRBD1 as D (5 bases). Trimming removed 6 bases at V and 0 bases at J, with 11 bases between. Germline V gene data show CDR1 as MDHEN and CDR2 as SYDVKM. CDR3 length: 14 residues.

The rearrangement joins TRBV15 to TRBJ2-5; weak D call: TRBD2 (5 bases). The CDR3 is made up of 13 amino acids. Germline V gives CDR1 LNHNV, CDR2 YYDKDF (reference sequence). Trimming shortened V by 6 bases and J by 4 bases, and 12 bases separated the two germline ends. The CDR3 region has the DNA TGTGCCACCAGAGGCCTCAGCGGAGAGACCCAGTACTTC. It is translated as CATRGLSGETQYF.

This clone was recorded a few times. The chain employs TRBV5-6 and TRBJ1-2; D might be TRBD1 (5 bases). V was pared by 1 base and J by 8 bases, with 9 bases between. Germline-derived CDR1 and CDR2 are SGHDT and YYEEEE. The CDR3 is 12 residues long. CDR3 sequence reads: CASSLSGVGYTF. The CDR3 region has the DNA TGTGCCAGCAGCTTGTCGGGGGTGGGCTACACCTTC. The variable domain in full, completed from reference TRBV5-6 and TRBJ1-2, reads DAGVTQSPTHLIKTRGQQVTLRCSPKSGHDTVSWYQQALGQGPQFIFQYYEEEERQRGNFPDRFSGHQFPNYSSELNVNALLLGDSALYLCASSLSGVGYTFGSGTRLTVV.

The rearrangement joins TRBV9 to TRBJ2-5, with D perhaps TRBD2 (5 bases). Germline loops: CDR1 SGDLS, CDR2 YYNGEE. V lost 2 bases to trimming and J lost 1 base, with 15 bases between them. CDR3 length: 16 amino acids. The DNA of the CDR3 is TGTGCCAGCAGCGTTTCAGCGGCGGCCCTCCAAGAGACCCAGTACTTC. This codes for CASSVSAAALQETQYF.

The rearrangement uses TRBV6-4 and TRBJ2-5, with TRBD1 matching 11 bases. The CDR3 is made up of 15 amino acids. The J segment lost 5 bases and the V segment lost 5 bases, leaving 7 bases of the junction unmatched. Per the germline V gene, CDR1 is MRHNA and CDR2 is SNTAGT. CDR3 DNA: TGTGCCAGCAGTACCGGGACAGGGGGTTCGGAGACCCAGTACTTC. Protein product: CASSTGTGGSETQYF.

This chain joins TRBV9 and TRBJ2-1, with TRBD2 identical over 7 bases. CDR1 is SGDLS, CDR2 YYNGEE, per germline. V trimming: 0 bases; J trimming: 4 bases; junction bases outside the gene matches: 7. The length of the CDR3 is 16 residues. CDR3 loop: CASSVELATLYNEQFF. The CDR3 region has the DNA TGTGCCAGCAGCGTAGAACTAGCGACCCTATACAATGAGCAGTTCTTC. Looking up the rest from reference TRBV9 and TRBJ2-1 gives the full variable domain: DSGVTQTPKHLITATGQRVTLRCSPRSGDLSVYWYQQSLDQGLQFLIQYYNGEERAKGNILERFSAQQFPDLHSELNLSSLELGDSALYFCASSVELATLYNEQFFGPGTRLTVL.